The 2 T cell receptor beta chains presented below share a single source sample, sequenced in a study of T cells in tuberculosis. The repertoire was sequenced with immunoSEQ multiplex PCR; TCRdb's copy has only in-frame clones and lacks some. This table has tens of thousands of clones, roughly 84% appearing once. Time point reported: new active TB diagnosis, blood taken before or within 7 days of starting treatment. Sequencing was performed on PBMCs, taken at tuberculosis diagnosis. These receptors were taken from an adult with tuberculosis.

The V and J genes are TRBV19 and TRBJ2-2; D is undetermined. Germline loops: CDR1 LNHDA, CDR2 SQIVND (reference sequence). The CDR3 has 14 residues. Trimming removed 6 bases from V and 0 bases from J, with 8 bases in between. The CDR3 protein is CASRLIANTGELFF. In DNA, the CDR3 is TGTGCCAGTAGATTAATAGCGAACACCGGGGAGCTGTTTTTT.

The chain has TRBV6-6 and TRBJ1-2, with 7 nucleotides matching TRBD1. Per the germline V gene, CDR1 is MNHNY and CDR2 is SVGAGI (reference sequence). The length of the CDR3 is 15 residues. J gave up 2 bases and V 4 bases, and 7 bases lay outside the gene matches. In nucleotides, the CDR3 is TGTGCCAGCAGTTCCACTGGACAGGCGAACTATGGCTACACCTTC. Its protein product is CASSSTGQANYGYTF.